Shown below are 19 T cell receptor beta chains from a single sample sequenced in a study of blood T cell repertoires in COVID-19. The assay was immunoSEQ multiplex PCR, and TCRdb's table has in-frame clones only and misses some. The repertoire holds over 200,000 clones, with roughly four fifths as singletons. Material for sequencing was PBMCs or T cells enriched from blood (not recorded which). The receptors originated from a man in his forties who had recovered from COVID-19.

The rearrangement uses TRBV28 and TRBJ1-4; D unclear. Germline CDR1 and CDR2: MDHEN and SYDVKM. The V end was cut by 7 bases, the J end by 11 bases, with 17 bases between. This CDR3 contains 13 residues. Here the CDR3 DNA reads TGTGCCAGCAACACACTCACCGGGAGCAAACTGTTTTTT. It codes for CASNTLTGSKLFF.

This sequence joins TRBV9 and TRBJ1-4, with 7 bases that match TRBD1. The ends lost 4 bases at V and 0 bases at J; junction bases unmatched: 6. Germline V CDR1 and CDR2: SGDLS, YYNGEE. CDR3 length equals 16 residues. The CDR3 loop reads CASSPGQSPTNEKLFF. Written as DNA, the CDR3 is TGTGCCAGCAGCCCGGGACAGTCTCCAACTAATGAAAAACTGTTTTTT. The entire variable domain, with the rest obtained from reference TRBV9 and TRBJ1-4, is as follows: DSGVTQTPKHLITATGQRVTLRCSPRSGDLSVYWYQQSLDQGLQFLIQYYNGEERAKGNILERFSAQQFPDLHSELNLSSLELGDSALYFCASSPGQSPTNEKLFFGSGTQLSVL.

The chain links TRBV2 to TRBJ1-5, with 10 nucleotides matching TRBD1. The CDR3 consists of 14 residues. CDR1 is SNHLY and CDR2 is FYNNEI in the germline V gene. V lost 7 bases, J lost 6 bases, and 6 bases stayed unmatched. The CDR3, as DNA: TGTGCCAGCAAGGCGGACAGGGGGGGTCAGCCCCAGCATTTT. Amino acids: CASKADRGGQPQHF.

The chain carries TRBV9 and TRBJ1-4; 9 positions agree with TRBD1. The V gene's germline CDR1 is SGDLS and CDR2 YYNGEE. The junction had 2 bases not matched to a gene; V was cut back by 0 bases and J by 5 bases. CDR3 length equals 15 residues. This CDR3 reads CASSVVGTGNEKLFF. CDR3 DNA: TGTGCCAGCAGCGTAGTTGGGACAGGGAATGAAAAACTGTTTTTT.

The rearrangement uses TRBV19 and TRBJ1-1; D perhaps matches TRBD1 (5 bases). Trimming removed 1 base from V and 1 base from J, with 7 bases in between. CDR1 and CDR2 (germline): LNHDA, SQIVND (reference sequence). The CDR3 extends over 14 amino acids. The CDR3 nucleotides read TGTGCCAGTAGTATAGGACAGAAGAACACTGAAGCTTTCTTT. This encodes CASSIGQKNTEAFF.

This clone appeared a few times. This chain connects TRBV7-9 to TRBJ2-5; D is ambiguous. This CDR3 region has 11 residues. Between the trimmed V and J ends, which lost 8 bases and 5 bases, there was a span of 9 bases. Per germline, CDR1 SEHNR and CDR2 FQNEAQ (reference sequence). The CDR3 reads CASLRSETQYF. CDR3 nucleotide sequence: TGTGCCAGCCTAAGAAGTGAGACCCAGTACTTC.

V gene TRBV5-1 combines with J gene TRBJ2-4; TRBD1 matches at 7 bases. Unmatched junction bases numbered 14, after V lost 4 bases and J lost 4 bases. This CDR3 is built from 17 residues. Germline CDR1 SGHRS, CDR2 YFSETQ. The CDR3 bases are TGCGCCAGCAGCACGCCGGAACCCGGGACAGAAAAAAACATTCAGTACTTC. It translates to CASSTPEPGTEKNIQYF.

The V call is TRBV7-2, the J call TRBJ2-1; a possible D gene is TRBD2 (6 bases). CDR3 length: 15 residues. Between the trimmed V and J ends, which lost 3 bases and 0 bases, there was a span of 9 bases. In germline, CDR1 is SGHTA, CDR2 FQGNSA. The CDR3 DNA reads TGTGCCAGCAGCTTGGGGGGAGGCTCCTACAATGAGCAGTTCTTC. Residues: CASSLGGGSYNEQFF.

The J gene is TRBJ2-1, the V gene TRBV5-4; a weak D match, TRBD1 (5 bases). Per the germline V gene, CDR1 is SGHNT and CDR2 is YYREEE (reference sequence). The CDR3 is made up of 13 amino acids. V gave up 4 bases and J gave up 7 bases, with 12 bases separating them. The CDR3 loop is CASSPAGPNEQFF. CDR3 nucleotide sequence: TGTGCCAGCAGCCCCGCAGGGCCAAATGAGCAGTTCTTC.

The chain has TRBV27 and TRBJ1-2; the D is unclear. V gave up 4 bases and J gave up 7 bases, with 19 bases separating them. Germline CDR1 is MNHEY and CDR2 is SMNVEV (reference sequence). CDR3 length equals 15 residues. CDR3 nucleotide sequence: TGTGCCAGCAGTTCCTTGGGCGCCGATGGTGGTGGCTACACCTTC. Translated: CASSSLGADGGGYTF.

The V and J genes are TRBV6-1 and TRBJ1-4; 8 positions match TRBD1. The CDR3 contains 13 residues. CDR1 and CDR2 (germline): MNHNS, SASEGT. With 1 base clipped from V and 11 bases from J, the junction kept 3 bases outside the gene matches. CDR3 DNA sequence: TGTGCCAGCAGTGAAGGACAGGGGAGGAAACTGTTTTTT. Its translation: CASSEGQGRKLFF.

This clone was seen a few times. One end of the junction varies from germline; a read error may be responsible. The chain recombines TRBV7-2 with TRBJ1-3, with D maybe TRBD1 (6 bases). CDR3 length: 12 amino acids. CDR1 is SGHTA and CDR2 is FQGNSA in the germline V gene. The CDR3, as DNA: TGTGCCAGCAGCCCGAGTACTAACAGGGCAGATTTT. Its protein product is CASSPSTNRADF. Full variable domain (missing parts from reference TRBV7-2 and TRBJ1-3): GAGVSQSPSNKVTEKGKDVELRCDPISGHTALYWYRQSLGQGLEFLIYFQGNSAPDKSGLPSDRFSAERTGGSVSTLTIQRTQQEDSAVYLCASSPSTNRADFGEGSWLTVV.

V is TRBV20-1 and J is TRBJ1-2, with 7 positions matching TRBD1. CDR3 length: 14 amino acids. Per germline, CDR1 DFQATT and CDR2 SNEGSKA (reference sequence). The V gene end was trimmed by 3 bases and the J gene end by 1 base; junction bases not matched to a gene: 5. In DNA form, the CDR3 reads TGCAGTGCTAGTAAGGGGGCCCTTAACTATGGCTACACCTTC. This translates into CSASKGALNYGYTF.

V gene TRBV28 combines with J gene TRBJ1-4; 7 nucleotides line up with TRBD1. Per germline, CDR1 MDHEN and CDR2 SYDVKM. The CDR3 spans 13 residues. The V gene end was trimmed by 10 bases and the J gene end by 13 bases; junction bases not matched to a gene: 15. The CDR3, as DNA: TGTGCCACCGGGGACAGAGGTTCCGGAGGACTGTTTTTT. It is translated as CATGDRGSGGLFF.

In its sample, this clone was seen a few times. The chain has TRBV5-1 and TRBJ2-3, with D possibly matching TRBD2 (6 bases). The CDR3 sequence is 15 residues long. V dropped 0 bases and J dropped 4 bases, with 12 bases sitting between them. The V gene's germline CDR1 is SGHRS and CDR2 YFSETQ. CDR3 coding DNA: TGCGCCAGCAGCTTGGGGAGGGGAGAGGCAGATACGCAGTATTTT. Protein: CASSLGRGEADTQYF.

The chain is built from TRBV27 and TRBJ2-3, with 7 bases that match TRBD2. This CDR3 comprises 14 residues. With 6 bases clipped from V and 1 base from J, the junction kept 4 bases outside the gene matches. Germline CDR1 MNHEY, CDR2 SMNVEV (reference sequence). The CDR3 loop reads CASSMLAGTDTQYF. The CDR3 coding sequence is TGTGCCAGCAGCATGCTAGCGGGCACAGATACGCAGTATTTT.

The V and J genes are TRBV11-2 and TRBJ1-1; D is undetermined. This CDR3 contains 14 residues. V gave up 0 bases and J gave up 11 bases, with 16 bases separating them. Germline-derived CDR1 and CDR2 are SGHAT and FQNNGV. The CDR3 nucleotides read TGTGCCAGCAGCTTAGATCGCTACAGCTTGAACGCTTTCTTT. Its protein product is CASSLDRYSLNAFF.

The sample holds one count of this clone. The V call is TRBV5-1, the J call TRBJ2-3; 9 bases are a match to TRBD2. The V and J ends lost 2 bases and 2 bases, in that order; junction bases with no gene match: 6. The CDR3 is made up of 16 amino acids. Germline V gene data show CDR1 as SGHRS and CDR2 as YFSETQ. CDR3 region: CASSFLAGNPTDTQYF. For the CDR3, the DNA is TGCGCCAGCAGCTTTCTAGCGGGGAACCCCACAGATACGCAGTATTTT.

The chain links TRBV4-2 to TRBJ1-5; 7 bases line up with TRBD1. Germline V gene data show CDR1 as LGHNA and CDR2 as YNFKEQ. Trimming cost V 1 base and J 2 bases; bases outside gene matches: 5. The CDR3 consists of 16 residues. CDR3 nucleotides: TGTGCCAGCAGCCAAGTCCTCACAGGGGGCAATCAGCCCCAGCATTTT. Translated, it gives CASSQVLTGGNQPQHF.